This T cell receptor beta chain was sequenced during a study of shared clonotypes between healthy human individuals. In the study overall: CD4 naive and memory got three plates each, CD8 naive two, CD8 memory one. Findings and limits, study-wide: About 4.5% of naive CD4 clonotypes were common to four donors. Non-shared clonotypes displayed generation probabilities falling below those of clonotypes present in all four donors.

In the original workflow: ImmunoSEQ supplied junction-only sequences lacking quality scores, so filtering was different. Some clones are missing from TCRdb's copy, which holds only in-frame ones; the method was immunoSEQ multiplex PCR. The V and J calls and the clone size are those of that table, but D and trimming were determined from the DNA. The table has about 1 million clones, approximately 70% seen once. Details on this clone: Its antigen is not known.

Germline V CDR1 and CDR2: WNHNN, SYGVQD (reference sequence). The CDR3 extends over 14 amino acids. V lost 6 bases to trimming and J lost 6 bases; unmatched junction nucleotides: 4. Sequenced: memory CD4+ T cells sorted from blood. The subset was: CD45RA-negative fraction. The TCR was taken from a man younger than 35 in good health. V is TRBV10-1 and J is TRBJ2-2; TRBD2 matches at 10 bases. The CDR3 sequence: CASSGLAGAGELFF. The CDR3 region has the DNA TGCGCCAGCAGCGGCCTAGCGGGGGCCGGGGAGCTGTTTTTT.